This entry lists 18 T cell receptor beta chains sequenced from one sample in a study of blood T cell repertoires in COVID-19. Profiling relied on immunoSEQ multiplex PCR, and the TCRdb table lists in-frame clones only, not all of them. The table shows about 230,000 clones, with about 84% occurring only once. What was sequenced was peripheral blood. The receptors here all came from an elderly woman with acute or convalescent COVID-19.

The chain recombines TRBV5-1 with TRBJ2-5; possibly TRBD1 for D (5 bases). Deletions cut 2 bases from V and 1 base from J, with 12 bases between. This CDR3 is 15 amino acids long. The germline gives CDR1 SGHRS, CDR2 YFSETQ. The CDR3 DNA reads as TGCGCCAGCAGCTTAAACAGGCAGTCCCAAGAGACCCAGTACTTC. Encoded protein: CASSLNRQSQETQYF.

The sample holds a few counts of this clone. The chain is built from TRBV3-1 (or the pseudogene TRBV3-2) and TRBJ1-3; no clear D. Germline V gene data show CDR1 as LGHDT and CDR2 as YNNKEL (reference sequence). The CDR3 contains 17 residues. Trimming shortened V by 0 bases and J by 2 bases, and 14 bases separated the two germline ends. CDR3 in amino acids: CASSQDRVRRAGNTIYF. In DNA, the CDR3 is TGTGCCAGCAGCCAAGATCGGGTAAGGAGGGCTGGAAACACCATATATTTT.

This chain connects TRBV15 to TRBJ2-1, with 10 positions matching TRBD1. After removal of 5 bases from V and 7 bases from J, the junction contained 8 bases not matched to a gene. Per the germline V gene, CDR1 is LNHNV and CDR2 is YYDKDF (reference sequence). The CDR3 extends over 15 amino acids. CDR3 nucleotides: TGTGCCACCAGCGCACGACAGGGGGCGCGGAATGAGCAGTTCTTC. It specifies CATSARQGARNEQFF.

The rearrangement uses TRBV3-1 (or the pseudogene TRBV3-2) and TRBJ1-5, with unresolved D. V was pared by 0 bases and J by 6 bases, with 6 bases between. This CDR3 spans 13 amino acids. Germline CDR1 reads LGHDT; CDR2 reads YNNKEL (reference sequence). The CDR3 loop is CASSQDLFQPQHF. The CDR3, as DNA: TGTGCCAGCAGCCAAGATCTATTTCAGCCCCAGCATTTT.

The gene calls are TRBV5-5 and TRBJ2-3, with TRBD2 matching over 7 bases. Germline lookup yields CDR1 SGHKS and CDR2 YYEKEE (reference sequence). CDR3 size: 14 residues. The J segment lost 5 bases and the V segment lost 0 bases, leaving 3 bases of the junction unmatched. CDR3 sequence (DNA): TGTGCCAGCAGCTTGGAACTAGCGTTAGATACGCAGTATTTT. This encodes CASSLELALDTQYF. The full variable domain, rest sourced from reference TRBV5-5 and TRBJ2-3, is DAGVTQSPTHLIKTRGQQVTLRCSPISGHKSVSWYQQVLGQGPQFIFQYYEKEERGRGNFPDRFSARQFPNYSSELNVNALLLGDSALYLCASSLELALDTQYFGPGTRLTVL.

The rearrangement uses TRBV28 and TRBJ1-1, with unresolved D. The CDR3 extends over 16 amino acids. Trimming pared 5 bases from V and 1 base from J, leaving 17 bases between. Germline loops: CDR1 MDHEN, CDR2 SYDVKM. Here the CDR3 reads CASSPPFGGPNTEAFF. CDR3 coding DNA: TGTGCCAGCAGTCCCCCCTTTGGAGGGCCGAACACTGAAGCTTTCTTT.

This rearrangement joins TRBV19 to TRBJ1-4; the match to TRBD1 covers 9 bases. CDR1 is LNHDA, CDR2 SQIVND, per germline (reference sequence). This CDR3 has 17 residues. After removal of 4 bases from V and 7 bases from J, the junction contained 13 bases not matched to a gene. The CDR3 spells CASSRGTGTQLGEKLFF. DNA for the CDR3: TGTGCCAGTAGTAGAGGGACAGGGACCCAACTGGGTGAAAAACTGTTTTTT.

This rearrangement joins TRBV10-3 to TRBJ2-7, with D perhaps TRBD1 (5 bases). CDR3 size: 11 residues. V was cut by 7 bases and J by 1 base, with 5 bases left in between. Germline CDR1 reads ENHRY; CDR2 reads SYGVKD. CDR3 coding DNA: TGTGCCATCAAGGGGTCCTACGAGCAGTACTTC. Protein sequence: CAIKGSYEQYF.

The rearrangement joins TRBV19 to TRBJ2-2, with D possibly TRBD2 on 6 matching bases. Germline CDR1 and CDR2: LNHDA and SQIVND (reference sequence). Trimming pared 5 bases from V and 5 bases from J, leaving 12 bases between. The CDR3 is 14 residues long. The CDR3 reads CASSLFAGTGELFF. For the CDR3, the DNA is TGTGCCAGTAGTCTATTCGCGGGAACCGGGGAGCTGTTTTTT. Full variable domain (outside the CDR3, taken from reference TRBV19 and TRBJ2-2): DGGITQSPKYLFRKEGQNVTLSCEQNLNHDAMYWYRQDPGQGLRLIYYSQIVNDFQKGDIAEGYSVSREKKESFPLTVTSAQKNPTAFYLCASSLFAGTGELFFGEGSRLTVL.

The sample holds a few counts of this clone. The chain has TRBV29-1 and TRBJ2-2; 11 nucleotides line up with TRBD2. The CDR3 is made up of 15 amino acids. Germline V gene data show CDR1 as SQVTM and CDR2 as ANQGSEA. With 4 bases clipped from V and 5 bases from J, the junction kept 6 bases outside the gene matches. The CDR3 region has the DNA TGCAGCGTTGCAATCGCTAGCGGGGGGACCGGGGAGCTGTTTTTT. It is translated as CSVAIASGGTGELFF.

This chain connects TRBV28 to TRBJ1-2; TRBD1 might be the D (6 bases). V gave up 5 bases and J gave up 7 bases, with 14 bases separating them. Germline loops: CDR1 MDHEN, CDR2 SYDVKM. CDR3 length equals 13 residues. The CDR3 nucleotides read TGTGCCAGCAGTGGGGGGGCTGGATTTGGCTACACCTTC. Amino acid sequence: CASSGGAGFGYTF.

The V and J genes are TRBV11-2 and TRBJ2-1; 10 bases are a match to TRBD2. The V and J ends lost 1 base and 2 bases, in that order; junction bases with no gene match: 2. This CDR3 is 16 amino acids long. CDR1 SGHAT and CDR2 FQNNGV come from the germline V gene. The CDR3 loop reads CASSLGTSGAYNEQFF. The CDR3 DNA reads as TGTGCCAGCAGCTTAGGGACTAGCGGTGCCTACAATGAGCAGTTCTTC.

This chain uses TRBV28 with TRBJ1-3, with 7 positions matching TRBD1. The CDR3 is made up of 14 amino acids. Germline V CDR1 and CDR2: MDHEN, SYDVKM. V was pared by 10 bases and J by 3 bases, with 9 bases of the junction left unmatched. The CDR3 nucleotides read TGTGCCACCAAGACAGGGATAGGTGGAAACACCATATATTTT. Its translation: CATKTGIGGNTIYF. Looking up the rest from reference TRBV28 and TRBJ1-3 gives the full variable domain: DVKVTQSSRYLVKRTGEKVFLECVQDMDHENMFWYRQDPGLGLRLIYFSYDVKMKEKGDIPEGYSVSREKKERFSLILESASTNQTSMYLCATKTGIGGNTIYFGEGSWLTVV.

The rearrangement links TRBV19 to TRBJ2-5; D is unclear. V dropped 4 bases and J dropped 2 bases, with 8 bases sitting between them. Germline V lookup: CDR1 LNHDA, CDR2 SQIVND (reference sequence). The CDR3 has 13 residues. CDR3 sequence reads: CASSTSGQETQYF. The CDR3 region has the DNA TGTGCCAGTAGTACCTCGGGTCAAGAGACCCAGTACTTC.

The chain has TRBV12-3 or TRBV12-4 and TRBJ1-6; D is ambiguous. Between the trimmed V and J ends, which lost 3 bases and 10 bases, there was a span of 10 bases. CDR3 length equals 13 residues. The DNA for the CDR3 is TGTGCCAGCAGTTTTCTCGGGTCCTCACCCCTCCACTTT. It encodes CASSFLGSSPLHF.

The chain couples TRBV25-1 to TRBJ2-7; D unclear. V was clipped by 3 bases and J by 6 bases, with 21 bases between them. The CDR3 spans 16 residues. Germline CDR1 reads MGHDK; CDR2 reads SYGVNS. The CDR3 nucleotides read TGTGCCAGCAGTGACGGAGAAGGTGGTACCCCTTTCGAGCAGTACTTC. This translates into CASSDGEGGTPFEQYF.

V is TRBV27 and J is TRBJ1-4, with 10 bases aligning to TRBD1. The CDR3 length is 15 residues. CDR1 and CDR2 from the germline V gene are MNHEY and SMNVEV (reference sequence). V dropped 5 bases and J dropped 7; count of bases not matched to a gene: 7. The CDR3 DNA sequence: TGTGCCAGCAGTACTCTAGGACAGGGGGGTGAAAAACTGTTTTTT. This codes for CASSTLGQGGEKLFF.

This chain uses TRBV3-1 (or the pseudogene TRBV3-2) with TRBJ1-4, with a possible D match to TRBD1 (5 bases). CDR1 is LGHDT and CDR2 is YNNKEL in the germline V gene (reference sequence). V was trimmed by 2 bases and J by 7 bases, leaving 11 bases between them. This CDR3 comprises 14 residues. The CDR3 here is CASSQSGPGEKLFF. The CDR3 nucleotides are TGTGCCAGCAGCCAATCAGGGCCGGGTGAAAAACTGTTTTTT.